This record concerns one T cell receptor beta chain sequence. V gave up 3 bases and J gave up 0 bases; unmatched junction bases: 1. The CDR3 is 14 residues long. Per the germline V gene, CDR1 is KGHSH and CDR2 is LQKENI. The data were taken from a study of technical replicates of blood from several donors. Sequenced by immunoSEQ multiplex PCR; TCRdb stores in-frame clones only, minus some. Counted here are more than 65,000 clones, approximately 96% occurring once; the ten biggest clones make up more than 0.15%. The material sequenced was T cells isolated from PBMCs. The origin of this receptor is a human donor in good health. The chain recombines TRBV18 with TRBJ2-5, with TRBD1 matching over 7 bases. CDR3 protein: CASSPGQYQETQYF. In DNA, the CDR3 is TGTGCCAGCTCACCGGGACAGTACCAAGAGACCCAGTACTTC.